This TCR beta chain was identified during a study of blood T cell repertoires in COVID-19. The repertoire was sequenced with immunoSEQ multiplex PCR; TCRdb's copy has only in-frame clones and lacks some. This table holds 140,000 to 150,000 clones, around 90% found once. The CDR3 contains 18 residues. Germline assignment: CDR1 SGHKS and CDR2 YYEKEE (reference sequence). Trimming at V came to 3 bases and at J to 4 bases, leaving 11 bases not matched to a gene. This chain connects TRBV5-5 to TRBJ2-1, with 12 bases matching TRBD1. The source of this sequence is a human donor with COVID-19, enrolled during active disease. The donor label of this sample is uncertain. Sequencing was performed on peripheral blood. CDR3 coding DNA: TGTGCCAGCAGCTCGGACCCGGGACAGGGGGCGATTTACAATGAGCAGTTCTTC. It codes for CASSSDPGQGAIYNEQFF.